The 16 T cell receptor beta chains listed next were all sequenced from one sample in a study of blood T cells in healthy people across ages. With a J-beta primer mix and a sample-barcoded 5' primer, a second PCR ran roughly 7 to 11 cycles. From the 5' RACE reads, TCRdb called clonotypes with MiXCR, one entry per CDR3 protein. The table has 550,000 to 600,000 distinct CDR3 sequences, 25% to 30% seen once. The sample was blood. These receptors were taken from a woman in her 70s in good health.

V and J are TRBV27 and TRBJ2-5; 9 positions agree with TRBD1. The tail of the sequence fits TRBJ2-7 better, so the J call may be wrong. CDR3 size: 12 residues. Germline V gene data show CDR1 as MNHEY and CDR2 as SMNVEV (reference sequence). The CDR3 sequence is CAIGQGSHEQYF. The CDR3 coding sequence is TGTGCCATCGGACAGGGGAGTCACGAGCAGTACTTC.

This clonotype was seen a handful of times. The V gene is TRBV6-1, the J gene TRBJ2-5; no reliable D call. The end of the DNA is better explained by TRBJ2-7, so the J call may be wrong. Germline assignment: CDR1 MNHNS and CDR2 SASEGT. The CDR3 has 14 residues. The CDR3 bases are TGTGCCAGCAGGGACGTATTTAGCTCCTACGAGCAGTACTTC. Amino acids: CASRDVFSSYEQYF.

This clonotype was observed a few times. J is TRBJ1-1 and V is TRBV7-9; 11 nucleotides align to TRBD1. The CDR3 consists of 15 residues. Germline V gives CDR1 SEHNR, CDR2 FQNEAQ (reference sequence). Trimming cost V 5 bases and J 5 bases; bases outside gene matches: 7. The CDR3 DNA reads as TGTGCCAGCAGCCGGTGGACAGGGGGCGAGACTGAAGCTTTCTTT. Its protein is CASSRWTGGETEAFF.

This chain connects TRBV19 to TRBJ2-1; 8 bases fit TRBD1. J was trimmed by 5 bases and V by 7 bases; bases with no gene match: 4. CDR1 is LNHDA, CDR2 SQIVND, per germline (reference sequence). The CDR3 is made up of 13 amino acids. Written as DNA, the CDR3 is TGTGCCAGTAAATGGGGACAGGACAATGAGCAGTTCTTC. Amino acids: CASKWGQDNEQFF.

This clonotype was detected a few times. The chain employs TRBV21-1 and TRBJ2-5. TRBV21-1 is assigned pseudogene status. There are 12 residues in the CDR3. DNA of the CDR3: TGTGCCTGCACGGATCGGCCAGAGACCCAGTACTTC. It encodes CACTDRPETQYF.

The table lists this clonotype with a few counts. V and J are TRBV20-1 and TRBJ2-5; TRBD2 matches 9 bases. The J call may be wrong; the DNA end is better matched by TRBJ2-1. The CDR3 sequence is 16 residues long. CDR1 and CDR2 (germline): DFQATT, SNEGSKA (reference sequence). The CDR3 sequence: CSARNPLAGGNNEQFF. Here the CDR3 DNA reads TGCAGTGCTAGAAACCCCCTGGCGGGGGGGAACAATGAGCAGTTCTTC.

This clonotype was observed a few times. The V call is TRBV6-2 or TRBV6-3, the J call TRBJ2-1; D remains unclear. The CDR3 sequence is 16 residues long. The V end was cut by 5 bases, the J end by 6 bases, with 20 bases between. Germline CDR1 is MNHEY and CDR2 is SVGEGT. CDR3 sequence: CASSPAVAQSGNEQFF. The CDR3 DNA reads TGTGCCAGCAGTCCGGCAGTGGCACAGAGTGGCAATGAGCAGTTCTTC.

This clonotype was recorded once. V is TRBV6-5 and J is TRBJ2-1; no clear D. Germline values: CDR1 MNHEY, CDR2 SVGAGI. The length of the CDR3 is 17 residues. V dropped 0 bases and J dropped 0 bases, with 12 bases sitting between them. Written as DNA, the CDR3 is TGTGCCAGCAGTTACTCGTCTCAGCGCAGCTCCTACAATGAGCAGTTCTTC. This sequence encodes CASSYSSQRSSYNEQFF.

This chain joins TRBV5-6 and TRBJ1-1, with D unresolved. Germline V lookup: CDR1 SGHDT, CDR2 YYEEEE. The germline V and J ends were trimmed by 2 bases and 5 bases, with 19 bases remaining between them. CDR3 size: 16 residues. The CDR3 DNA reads TGTGCCAGCAGCTTTATTTTAGCAAGGGAGAGGACTGAAGCTTTCTTT. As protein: CASSFILARERTEAFF.

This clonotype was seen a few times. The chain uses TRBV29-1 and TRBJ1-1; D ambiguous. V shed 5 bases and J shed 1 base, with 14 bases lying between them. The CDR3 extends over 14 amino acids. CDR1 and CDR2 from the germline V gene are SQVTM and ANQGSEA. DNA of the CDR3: TGCAGCGTTCTGACCTTGGGCCAGAACACTGAAGCTTTCTTT. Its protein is CSVLTLGQNTEAFF.

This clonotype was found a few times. The CDR3 loop reads CASSLSRAGSSYGYTF. The DNA of the CDR3 is TGTGCCAGCAGCCTGAGTCGGGCGGGGAGTAGCTATGGCTACACCTTC. The V gene is TRBV5-6, the J gene TRBJ1-2; D gene unclear. The CDR3 spans 16 residues. Germline V gene lookup returns CDR1 SGHDT and CDR2 YYEEEE. Trimming shortened V by 4 bases and J by 4 bases, and 20 bases separated the two germline ends.

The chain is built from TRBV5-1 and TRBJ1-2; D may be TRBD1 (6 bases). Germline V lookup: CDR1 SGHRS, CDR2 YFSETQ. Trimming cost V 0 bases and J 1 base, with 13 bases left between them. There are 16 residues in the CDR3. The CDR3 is CASSLGGTTYNYGYTF. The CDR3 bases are TGCGCCAGCAGCTTGGGTGGGACAACCTATAACTATGGCTACACCTTC.

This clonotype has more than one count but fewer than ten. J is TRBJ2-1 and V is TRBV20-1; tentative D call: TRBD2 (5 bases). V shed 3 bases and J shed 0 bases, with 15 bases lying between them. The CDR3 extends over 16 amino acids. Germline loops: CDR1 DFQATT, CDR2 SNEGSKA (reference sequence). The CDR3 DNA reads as TGCAGTGCTAGCTTCCCTAGCCGAAGCTCCTACAATGAGCAGTTCTTC. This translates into CSASFPSRSSYNEQFF.

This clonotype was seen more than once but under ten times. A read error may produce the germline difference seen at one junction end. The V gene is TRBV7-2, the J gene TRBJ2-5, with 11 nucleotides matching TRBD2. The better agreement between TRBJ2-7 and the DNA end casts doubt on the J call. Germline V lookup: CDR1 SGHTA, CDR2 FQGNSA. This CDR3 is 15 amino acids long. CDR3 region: CVSSLAGGRLNEQYF. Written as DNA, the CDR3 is TGTGTCAGCAGCTTAGCGGGGGGGCGTCTTAACGAGCAGTACTTC.

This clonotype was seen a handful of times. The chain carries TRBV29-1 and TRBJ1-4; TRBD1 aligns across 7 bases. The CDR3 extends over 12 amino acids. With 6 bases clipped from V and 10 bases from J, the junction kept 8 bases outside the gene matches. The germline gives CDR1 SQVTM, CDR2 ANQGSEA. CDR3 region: CSVYDDRAKLFF. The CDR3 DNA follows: TGCAGCGTCTACGACGACAGGGCAAAACTGTTTTTT.

CDR3 nucleotide sequence: TGCGCCAGCAGCTTGGGTCGCGGGAGTCAGAAACACTGGATGAACACTGAAGCTTTCTTT. Protein: CASSLGRGSQKHWMNTEAFF. This chain joins TRBV5-1 and TRBJ1-1; D remains ambiguous. CDR3 size: 20 residues. Trimming took off 0 bases at V and 0 bases at J, with 24 bases between the two ends. Germline V gives CDR1 SGHRS, CDR2 YFSETQ.